This is a list of T cell receptor beta chains from one sample in a study of blood T cell repertoires in COVID-19. Measured with immunoSEQ multiplex PCR; TCRdb has only the in-frame clones, and not every one. The sample shows 430,000 or so clones, 88% of them seen only once. Material for sequencing was PBMCs or T cells enriched from blood (not recorded which). These TCRs come from a woman between 40 and 55 years old who had recovered from COVID-19. The CDR3 runs from the conserved cysteine through the conserved F or W. D genes are given only for firm matches. Rows may omit the clone size; those that give it use once, few, many or a size class.

j_call d_call clone_size v_call cdr3_aa cdr3_nt
TRBJ2-5 - - TRBV12-3/TRBV12-4 CACRQDETQYF TGTGCCTGTAGACAGGATGAGACCCAGTACTTC
TRBJ2-3 TRBD1 - TRBV2 CASFGTGWTDTQYF TGTGCCAGCTTCGGGACAGGGTGGACAGATACGCAGTATTTT
TRBJ1-2 TRBD1 - TRBV5-1 CASSPQGAVNYGYTF TGCGCCAGCAGCCCTCAGGGGGCAGTCAACTATGGCTACACCTTC
TRBJ2-3 - - TRBV9 CASSVWASVNTDTQYF TGTGCCAGCAGCGTATGGGCTAGCGTGAACACAGATACGCAGTATTTT
TRBJ1-2 TRBD1 - TRBV18 CASSPDRGTYGYTF TGTGCCAGCTCACCTGACAGGGGAACCTATGGCTACACCTTC
TRBJ1-1 - - TRBV5-5 CASSADRSADTEAFF TGTGCCAGCAGCGCTGACAGGTCAGCCGACACTGAAGCTTTCTTT
TRBJ1-2 - - TRBV4-1 CASSSRSSVGYTF TGCGCCAGCAGCTCTCGATCTTCGGTAGGCTACACCTTC
TRBJ2-7 TRBD2 - TRBV11-3 CASSLVASGSYEQYF TGTGCCAGCAGCTTAGTGGCTAGCGGGAGTTACGAGCAGTACTTC
TRBJ2-5 - - TRBV18 CASSPPRETQYF TGTGCCAGCTCACCACCCCGAGAGACCCAGTACTTC
TRBJ1-5 - - TRBV10-3 CAISGERAYNQPQHF TGTGCCATCAGTGGCGAGAGGGCCTACAATCAGCCCCAGCATTTT
TRBJ1-6 TRBD1 - TRBV7-2 CASSSTGGYNSPLHF TGTGCCAGCAGCTCGACAGGGGGCTATAATTCACCCCTCCACTTT
TRBJ1-1 TRBD1 - TRBV5-1 CASSFTGGLNTEAFF TGCGCCAGCAGCTTTACAGGGGGCCTGAACACTGAAGCTTTCTTT
TRBJ1-1 - - TRBV7-8 CASSLGAAGGTAFF TGTGCCAGCAGCTTAGGCGCCGCCGGGGGGACAGCTTTCTTT
TRBJ1-1 - - TRBV6-5 CASMVLAQGNTEAFF TGTGCCAGCATGGTTCTGGCCCAGGGGAACACTGAAGCTTTCTTT
TRBJ2-7 TRBD2 once TRBV10-1 CASSGSGRLAGVYEQYF TGCGCCAGCAGTGGTTCCGGGCGACTAGCGGGGGTTTACGAGCAGTACTTC
TRBJ1-3 - - TRBV6-5 CASRGRVGNTIYF TGTGCCAGCAGGGGGAGGGTGGGAAACACCATATATTTT
TRBJ1-2 TRBD1 - TRBV27 CASSSSGGWYGYTF TGTGCCAGCAGTTCTTCAGGGGGCTGGTATGGCTACACCTTC
TRBJ1-6 - - TRBV3-1/TRBV3-2 CASSALAGSYNSPLHF TGTGCCAGCAGCGCACTAGCGGGCTCCTATAATTCACCCCTCCACTTT
TRBJ1-2 TRBD1 - TRBV19 CASSIGEDRTGYTF TGTGCCAGTAGTATAGGTGAGGACAGGACTGGCTACACCTTC
TRBJ2-3 - - TRBV11-2 CASGSTSTDTQYF TGTGCCAGTGGGAGTACTAGCACAGATACGCAGTATTTT
TRBJ1-4 - once TRBV7-9 CASSLSGATNEKLFF TGTGCCAGCAGCTTATCAGGCGCAACTAATGAAAAACTGTTTTTT
TRBJ2-1 TRBD2 - TRBV9 CASSGDVAGTEQFF TGTGCCAGCAGCGGGGACGTAGCGGGAACTGAGCAGTTCTTC
TRBJ2-1 TRBD2 - TRBV10-3 CAIKLTSVGYNEQFF TGTGCCATTAAGCTGACTAGCGTGGGTTACAATGAGCAGTTCTTC
TRBJ2-5 - once TRBV4-3 CASSQDRWRTQETQYF TGCGCCAGCAGCCAAGACAGGTGGAGGACCCAAGAGACCCAGTACTTC
TRBJ2-7 - - TRBV29-1 CSVRSGQTYEQYF TGCAGCGTTCGGTCAGGCCAGACCTACGAGCAGTACTTC
TRBJ1-2 - - TRBV3-1/TRBV3-2 CASSQGEVINYGYTF TGTGCCAGCAGCCAAGGCGAAGTAATTAACTATGGCTACACCTTC
TRBJ2-5 - - TRBV24-1 CATSDFRGSGETQYF TGTGCCACCAGTGATTTTCGGGGGTCCGGGGAGACCCAGTACTTC
TRBJ2-5 - - TRBV6-5 CASSSLETQYF TGTGCCAGCAGTTCGTTGGAGACCCAGTACTTC
TRBJ2-1 TRBD2 - TRBV15 CATSRDSGSSYNEQFF TGTGCCACCAGCAGAGATAGCGGGAGTTCCTACAATGAGCAGTTCTTC
TRBJ2-7 TRBD2 - TRBV9 CASSPTGGGSGNLYEQYF TGTGCCAGCAGCCCGACCGGGGGGGGTAGCGGGAACCTCTACGAGCAGTACTTC